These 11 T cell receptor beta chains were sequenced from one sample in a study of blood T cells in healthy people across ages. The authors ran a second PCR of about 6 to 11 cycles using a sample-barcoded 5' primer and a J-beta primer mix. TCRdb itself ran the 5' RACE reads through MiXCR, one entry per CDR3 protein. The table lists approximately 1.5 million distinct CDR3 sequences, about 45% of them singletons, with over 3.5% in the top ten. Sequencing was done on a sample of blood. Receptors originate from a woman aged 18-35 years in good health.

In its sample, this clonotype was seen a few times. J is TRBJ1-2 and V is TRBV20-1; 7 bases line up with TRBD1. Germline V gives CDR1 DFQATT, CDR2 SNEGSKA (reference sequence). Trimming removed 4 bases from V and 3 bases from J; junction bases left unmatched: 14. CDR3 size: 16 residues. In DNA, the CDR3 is TGCAGTGCTAAGAGACAGGGAAGAAGGGGTGACTATGGCTACACCTTC. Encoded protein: CSAKRQGRRGDYGYTF.

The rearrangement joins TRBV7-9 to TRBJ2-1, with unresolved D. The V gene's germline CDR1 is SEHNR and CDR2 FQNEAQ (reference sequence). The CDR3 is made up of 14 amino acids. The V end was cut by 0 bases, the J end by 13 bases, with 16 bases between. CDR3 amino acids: CASSLAPRLHTQFF. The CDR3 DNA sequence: TGTGCCAGCAGCTTAGCCCCCCGTTTGCATACCCAGTTCTTC.

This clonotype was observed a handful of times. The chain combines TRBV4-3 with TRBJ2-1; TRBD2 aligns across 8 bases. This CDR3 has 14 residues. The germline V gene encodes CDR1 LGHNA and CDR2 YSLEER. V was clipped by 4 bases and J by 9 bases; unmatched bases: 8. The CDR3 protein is CASSLSGTSSEQFF. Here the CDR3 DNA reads TGCGCCAGCAGCCTATCCGGGACTAGTTCTGAGCAGTTCTTC.

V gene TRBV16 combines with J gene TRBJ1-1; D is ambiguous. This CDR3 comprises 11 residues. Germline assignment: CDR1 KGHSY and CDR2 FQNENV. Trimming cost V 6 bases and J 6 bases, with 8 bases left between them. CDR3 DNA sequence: TGTGCCAGCAGTCCCACACCTGAAGCTTTCTTT. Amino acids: CASSPTPEAFF.

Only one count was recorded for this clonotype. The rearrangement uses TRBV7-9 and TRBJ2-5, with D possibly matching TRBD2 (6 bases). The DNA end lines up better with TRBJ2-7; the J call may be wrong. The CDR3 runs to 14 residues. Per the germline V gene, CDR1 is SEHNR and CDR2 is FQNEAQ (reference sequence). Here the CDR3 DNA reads TGTGCCAGCAGCGTCGGAAGCGGGTCCGACGAGCAGTACTTC. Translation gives CASSVGSGSDEQYF.

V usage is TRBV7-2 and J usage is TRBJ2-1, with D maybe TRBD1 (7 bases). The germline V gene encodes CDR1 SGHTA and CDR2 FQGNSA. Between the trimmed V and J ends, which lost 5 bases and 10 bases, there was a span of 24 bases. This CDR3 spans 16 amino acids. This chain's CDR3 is CASSRETGTPNYEQFF. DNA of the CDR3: TGTGCCAGCAGCCGAGAGACAGGGACTCCTAACTACGAGCAGTTCTTC.

The CDR3 nucleotides are TGTGCCACCAGTGACCCGGGACACCTTAGCTCCTACAATGAGCAGTTCTTC. The encoded protein is CATSDPGHLSSYNEQFF. The V call is TRBV24-1, the J call TRBJ2-1; D possibly corresponds to TRBD1 (6 bases). Germline CDR1 and CDR2: KGHDR and SFDVKD. The CDR3 consists of 17 residues. V was trimmed by 4 bases and J by 0 bases, leaving 15 bases between them.

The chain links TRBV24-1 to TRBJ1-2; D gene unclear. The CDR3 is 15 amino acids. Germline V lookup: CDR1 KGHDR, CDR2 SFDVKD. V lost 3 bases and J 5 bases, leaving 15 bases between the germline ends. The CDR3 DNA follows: TGTGCCACCAGTGATCACACCGAGACTAGTTATGGCTACACCTTC. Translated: CATSDHTETSYGYTF.

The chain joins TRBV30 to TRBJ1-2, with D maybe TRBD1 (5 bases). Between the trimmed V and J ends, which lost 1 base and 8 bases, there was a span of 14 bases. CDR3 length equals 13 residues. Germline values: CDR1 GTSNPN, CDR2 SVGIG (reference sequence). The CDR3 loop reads CAWSEQVNGGYTF. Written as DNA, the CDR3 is TGTGCCTGGAGTGAACAGGTGAACGGCGGCTACACCTTC.

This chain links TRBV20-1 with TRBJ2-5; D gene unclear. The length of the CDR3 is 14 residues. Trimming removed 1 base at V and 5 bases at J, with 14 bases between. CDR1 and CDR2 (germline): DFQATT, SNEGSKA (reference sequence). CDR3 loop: CSARGASPGETQYF. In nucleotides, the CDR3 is TGCAGTGCTAGAGGGGCTTCCCCCGGGGAGACCCAGTACTTC.

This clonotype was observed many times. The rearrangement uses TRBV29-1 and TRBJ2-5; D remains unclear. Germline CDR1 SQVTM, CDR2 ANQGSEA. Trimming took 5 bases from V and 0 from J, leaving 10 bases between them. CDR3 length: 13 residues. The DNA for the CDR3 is TGCAGCGTTCTACAGCGCTACCAAGAGACCCAGTACTTC. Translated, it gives CSVLQRYQETQYF.